These 16 T cell receptor beta chains came from one sample sequenced in a study of vaccination effects on CD4 cells after COVID-19. Using viral peptide pools, the ViraFEST assay grew out antigen-specific CD4+ T cells prior to sequencing. Isolating CD4+ T cells followed ten to eleven days of culture. Their target antigens are unknown. Produced via immunoSEQ multiplex PCR; TCRdb's table is partial and in-frame only. The table includes roughly 76,000 clones, roughly 74% detected once. The sample was CD4+ T cells from PBMCs cultured with HCoV-229E spike peptides, taken before COVID-19 vaccination. These receptors were collected from a human donor who received a COVID-19 vaccine.

This clone was recorded once. The J gene is TRBJ2-6, the V gene TRBV5-6, with D tentatively TRBD2 (5 bases). The germline V gene has CDR1 SGHDT and CDR2 YYEEEE. CDR3 length: 15 amino acids. V lost 5 bases and J 0 bases, leaving 9 bases between the germline ends. The CDR3 nucleotides read TGTGCCAGCAGGAGTCGGGGCTCTGGGGCCAACGTCCTGACTTTC. Protein product: CASRSRGSGANVLTF.

The chain links TRBV5-1 to TRBJ2-7; D gene ambiguous. Germline CDR1 is SGHRS and CDR2 is YFSETQ. The CDR3 is 12 amino acids. Trimming pared 4 bases from V and 9 bases from J, leaving 14 bases between. The CDR3 DNA reads as TGCGCCAGCAGCCTCAAATTGGGCCTGCAGTACGTC. Its protein is CASSLKLGLQYV.

V usage is TRBV30 and J usage is TRBJ1-3, with D possibly TRBD1 on 6 matching bases. V lost 4 bases to trimming and J lost 2 bases, with 6 bases between them. CDR3 length: 12 amino acids. Germline V gene data show CDR1 as GTSNPN and CDR2 as SVGIG (reference sequence). CDR3 in amino acids: CAWTGAGNTIYF. As DNA, the CDR3 is TGTGCCTGGACAGGGGCTGGAAACACCATATATTTT.

This clone was seen a few times. The chain couples TRBV27 to TRBJ2-2; D ambiguous. The CDR3 extends over 15 amino acids. Per the germline V gene, CDR1 is MNHEY and CDR2 is SMNVEV (reference sequence). The V end lost 6 bases, the J end lost 5 bases, and 16 bases lay between the germline ends. CDR3 loop: CASRPDRQRTGELFF. As DNA, the CDR3 is TGTGCCAGCAGGCCGGACCGTCAGAGGACCGGGGAGCTGTTTTTT.

V and J are TRBV2 and TRBJ2-7, with D possibly being TRBD1 or TRBD2 (5 bases each). This CDR3 comprises 12 residues. Trimming stripped 5 bases from V and 12 bases from J, with 17 bases between. CDR1 is SNHLY and CDR2 is FYNNEI in the germline V gene. CDR3 amino acids: CASSRDGRSMYV. CDR3 DNA sequence: TGTGCCAGCAGTCGGGACGGCCGCTCGATGTACGTC.

The J gene is TRBJ2-5, the V gene TRBV5-8; no definite D call. The CDR3 sequence is 13 residues long. Per germline, CDR1 SGHTS and CDR2 YDEGEE. V dropped 2 bases and J dropped 2 bases, with 7 bases sitting between them. CDR3 DNA: TGTGCCAGCAGCTTAGGTCAGCAAGAGACCCAGTACTTC. This encodes CASSLGQQETQYF.

This clone was counted once. The V call is TRBV19, the J call TRBJ1-2, with D possibly being TRBD1 (6 bases). CDR1 is LNHDA and CDR2 is SQIVND in the germline V gene (reference sequence). V lost 5 bases and J 4 bases, leaving 14 bases between the germline ends. The CDR3 covers 14 residues. This chain's CDR3 is CASSSMSRGYGYTF. Written as DNA, the CDR3 is TGTGCCAGTAGTTCGATGTCCAGGGGCTATGGCTACACCTTC.

The V call is TRBV19, the J call TRBJ1-5; D may be TRBD1 (5 bases). Between the trimmed V and J ends, which lost 1 base and 7 bases, there was a span of 11 bases. Per germline, CDR1 LNHDA and CDR2 SQIVND (reference sequence). This CDR3 comprises 14 residues. CDR3 coding DNA: TGTGCCAGTAGTATAGTGGGGGGGAGGCAGCCCCAGCATTTT. Its translation: CASSIVGGRQPQHF.

This clone was seen a few times. The genes are TRBV5-4 and TRBJ1-6; D unresolved. Trimming shortened V by 2 bases and J by 8 bases, and 8 bases separated the two germline ends. CDR3 length: 13 amino acids. The germline CDR1 and CDR2 sequences are SGHNT and YYREEE (reference sequence). The DNA for the CDR3 is TGTGCCAGCAGCTTCGATCGGGATTCACCCCTCCACTTT. Translation: CASSFDRDSPLHF. The full variable domain, with the rest looked up from reference TRBV5-4 and TRBJ1-6, is ETGVTQSPTHLIKTRGQQVTLRCSSQSGHNTVSWYQQALGQGPQFIFQYYREEENGRGNFPPRFSGLQFPNYSSELNVNALELDDSALYLCASSFDRDSPLHFGNGTRLTVT.

This clone was observed once. The CDR3: CSVEEGGIRGNTIYF. Here the CDR3 DNA reads TGCAGCGTTGAAGAGGGAGGCATTCGGGGAAACACCATATATTTT. The chain uses TRBV29-1 and TRBJ1-3; no clear D. This CDR3 region has 15 residues. V dropped 0 bases and J dropped 4 bases, with 13 bases sitting between them. Germline CDR1 and CDR2: SQVTM and ANQGSEA.

The chain employs TRBV10-1 and TRBJ1-2; the D gene is possibly TRBD1 (6 bases). The CDR3 contains 15 residues. The ends were cut back, 7 bases at V and 0 bases at J, with 15 bases in the middle. CDR1 and CDR2 from the germline V gene are WNHNN and SYGVQD (reference sequence). CDR3 in amino acids: CASMGGGRSNYGYTF. The CDR3 DNA sequence: TGCGCCAGCATGGGGGGGGGCAGATCTAACTATGGCTACACCTTC.

V usage is TRBV5-8 and J usage is TRBJ2-6; D unresolved. Germline V gene lookup returns CDR1 SGHTS and CDR2 YDEGEE. The V end was cut by 0 bases, the J end by 0 bases, with 7 bases between. This CDR3 has 16 amino acids. Here the CDR3 DNA reads TGTGCCAGCAGCTTGGGCCGAAGCTCTGGGGCCAACGTCCTGACTTTC. Its protein is CASSLGRSSGANVLTF.

V and J are TRBV10-3 and TRBJ1-3; a possible D gene is TRBD1 (5 bases). V shed 8 bases and J shed 4 bases, with 15 bases lying between them. CDR1 is ENHRY, CDR2 SYGVKD, per germline. The CDR3 totals 14 residues. CDR3 DNA: TGTGCCATCTCCGAATTTAGGGACGGAAACACCATATATTTT. It translates to CAISEFRDGNTIYF.

The gene calls are TRBV27 and TRBJ1-5; no reliable D call. V lost 6 bases to trimming and J lost 0 bases, with 6 bases between them. The CDR3 length is 13 residues. Germline CDR1 is MNHEY and CDR2 is SMNVEV (reference sequence). CDR3 in amino acids: CASRGGSNQPQHF. The CDR3 nucleotides read TGTGCCAGCAGGGGCGGTAGCAATCAGCCCCAGCATTTT.

The chain joins TRBV10-2 to TRBJ2-3; 13 bases align to TRBD2. The trim removed 10 bases at V and 10 bases at J, leaving 11 bases unmatched. Germline assignment: CDR1 WSHSY and CDR2 SAAADI. The CDR3 length is 14 residues. CDR3 in DNA: TGCGCCACAGGGACTAGCGGGACTTCATCCCCGCAGTATTTT. It specifies CATGTSGTSSPQYF.

The V gene is TRBV3-1 (or the pseudogene TRBV3-2), the J gene TRBJ2-5; D might be TRBD1 or TRBD2, each matching 6 bases. This CDR3 is built from 14 residues. V dropped 4 bases and J dropped 5 bases, with 14 bases sitting between them. CDR1 and CDR2 from the germline V gene are LGHDT and YNNKEL (reference sequence). The CDR3 bases are TGTGCCAGCAGCCGGGGGGATAGGGGGGAGACCCAGTACTTC. Translating gives CASSRGDRGETQYF.